This is a list of T cell receptor beta chains from one sample in a study of CD4+ T cells in melanoma. TCRdb's copy holds only in-frame clones and misses some; the assay was immunoSEQ multiplex PCR. Altogether 9,600 or so clones are present, less than 75% being singletons, with the ten largest covering approximately 25%. Specimen: cells from a culture (not recorded whether cultured in vitro). Receptors were obtained from a human donor with melanoma. CDR3s include the opening cysteine and the closing phenylalanine or tryptophan. The D gene is left open where the match is weak. The listing skips clone size in some rows; elsewhere it reads once, few, many or a size class.

J gene	D gene	V gene	clone size	CDR3 DNA	CDR3 protein
TRBJ2-7	.	TRBV30	once	TGTGCCTGGAGTATAGGACAGCCCTACGAGCAGTACTTC	CAWSIGQPYEQYF
TRBJ1-4	TRBD1	TRBV2	.	TGTGCCAGCAGCGGACAGGTTCGGGAAAAACTGTTTTTT	CASSGQVREKLFF
TRBJ2-7	.	TRBV7-8	.	TGTGCCAGCAGCTTAGTCACCGGACAGACCTACGAGCAGTACTTC	CASSLVTGQTYEQYF
TRBJ2-1	TRBD1	TRBV3-1/TRBV3-2	.	TGTGCCAGCAGCCAAGCCCACGGGACAGGTGAAGAGGAGCAGTTCTTC	CASSQAHGTGEEEQFF
TRBJ1-1	.	TRBV6-5	.	TGTGCCAGCAGTCCTCAGGGCTACACTGAAGCTTTCTTT	CASSPQGYTEAFF
TRBJ2-3	.	TRBV7-9	once	TGTGCCAGCAGCTTACCGGGGGTCAGCACAGATACGCAGTATTTT	CASSLPGVSTDTQYF
TRBJ2-7	.	TRBV10-2	.	TGCGCCAGCGCGAGGGGCGAGCAGTACTTC	CASARGEQYF
TRBJ2-7	TRBD2	TRBV27	medium-sized	TGTGCCAGCAAGTGGAGCGGGGGAACCTACGAGCAGTACTTC	CASKWSGGTYEQYF
TRBJ1-2	TRBD1	TRBV5-1	.	TGCGCCAGCAGCTGGTACGGACAGGGGCTTTCGGGTGGCTACACCTTC	CASSWYGQGLSGGYTF
TRBJ1-2	.	TRBV2	.	TGTGCCAGCACCGGGACTCCGGCAGGGCAAATTTATGGCTACACCTTC	CASTGTPAGQIYGYTF
TRBJ2-5	TRBD2	TRBV10-3	.	TGTGCCATCAGTGACTCGACTAGCGGGGGGCAGGGGACCCAGTACTTC	CAISDSTSGGQGTQYF
TRBJ2-1	.	TRBV7-9	.	TGTGCCAGCACCGCAGGGGGGATGAACAATGAGCAGTTCTTC	CASTAGGMNNEQFF
TRBJ2-2	.	TRBV4-1	few	TGCGCCAGCAGCCAAGGCCTAGCGCAGACGAACACCGGGGAGCTGTTTTTT	CASSQGLAQTNTGELFF
TRBJ2-2	.	TRBV7-2	.	TGTGCCAGCAGCTCCCAGGGATATGCGGGCACCGGGGAGCTGTTTTTT	CASSSQGYAGTGELFF
TRBJ1-1	.	TRBV7-6	.	TGTGCCAGCAGCTTAGGTGGAGTTACTGAAGCTTTCTTT	CASSLGGVTEAFF
TRBJ1-5	TRBD1	TRBV18	.	TGTGCCAGCTCCCCCCTCGGCAGGGGGAGCAATCAGCCCCAGCATTTT	CASSPLGRGSNQPQHF
TRBJ2-1	.	TRBV4-2	.	TGTGCCAGCAGCCCCTTAGGGACGGGGCCCTCGAATGAGCAGTTCTTC	CASSPLGTGPSNEQFF
TRBJ2-7	.	TRBV29-1	.	TGCAGCGTTGATGGAGGGTCCTACGAGCAGTACTTC	CSVDGGSYEQYF
TRBJ1-1	.	TRBV6-6	.	TGTGCCAGCTCCCCGCTCGGGGCGGACGCGGGCACTGAAGCTTTCTTT	CASSPLGADAGTEAFF
TRBJ2-3	TRBD2	TRBV10-1	.	TGCGCCAGCAGTGATCGTAGCGGGGGCACAGATACGCAGTATTTT	CASSDRSGGTDTQYF
TRBJ1-1	.	TRBV30	.	TGTGCCTGGACCTTGGGCGGGGATTATGAAGCTTTCTTT	CAWTLGGDYEAFF
TRBJ1-2	.	TRBV6-5	.	TGTGCCAGCAGTTACGAACGGCAGCCGTATAACTATGGCTACACCTTC	CASSYERQPYNYGYTF